This T cell receptor (beta chain) was sequenced in a study of blood T cell repertoires in COVID-19. The data were produced by immunoSEQ multiplex PCR, yet TCRdb's version contains in-frame clones alone and is incomplete. The sample gives under 75,000 clones, 81% of which show up once; around 16% is in the top ten. The CDR3 covers 15 residues. The V gene's germline CDR1 is SGHTA and CDR2 FQGTGA. J lost 13 bases, V lost 2 bases, and 9 bases had no gene match. The receptor comes from an elderly man with acute or convalescent COVID-19. Input material: peripheral blood. This chain links TRBV7-3 with TRBJ2-1; TRBD2 agrees at 12 bases. Written as DNA, the CDR3 is TGTGCCAGCAGCTTATTAGTCCGACTAGCGGGAGATCAGTTCTTC. Translating gives CASSLLVRLAGDQFF.